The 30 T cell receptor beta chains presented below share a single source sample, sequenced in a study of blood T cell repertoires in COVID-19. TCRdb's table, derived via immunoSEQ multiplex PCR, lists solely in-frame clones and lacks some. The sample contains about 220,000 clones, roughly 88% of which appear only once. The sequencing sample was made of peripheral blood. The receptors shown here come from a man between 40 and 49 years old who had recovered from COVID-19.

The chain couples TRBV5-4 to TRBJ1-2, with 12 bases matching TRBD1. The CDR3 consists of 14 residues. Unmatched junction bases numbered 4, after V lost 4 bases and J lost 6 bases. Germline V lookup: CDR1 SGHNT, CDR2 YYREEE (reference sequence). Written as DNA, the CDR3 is TGTGCCAGCAGCGACGGGACAGGGGGCGATGGCTACACCTTC. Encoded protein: CASSDGTGGDGYTF. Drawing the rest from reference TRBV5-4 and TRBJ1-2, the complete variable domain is ETGVTQSPTHLIKTRGQQVTLRCSSQSGHNTVSWYQQALGQGPQFIFQYYREEENGRGNFPPRFSGLQFPNYSSELNVNALELDDSALYLCASSDGTGGDGYTFGSGTRLTVV.

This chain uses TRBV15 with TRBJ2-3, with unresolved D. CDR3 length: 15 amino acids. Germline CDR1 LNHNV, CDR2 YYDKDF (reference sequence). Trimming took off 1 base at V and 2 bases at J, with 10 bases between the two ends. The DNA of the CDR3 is TGTGCCACCAGCAGAGTCCGCGTGTCCACAGATACGCAGTATTTT. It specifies CATSRVRVSTDTQYF.

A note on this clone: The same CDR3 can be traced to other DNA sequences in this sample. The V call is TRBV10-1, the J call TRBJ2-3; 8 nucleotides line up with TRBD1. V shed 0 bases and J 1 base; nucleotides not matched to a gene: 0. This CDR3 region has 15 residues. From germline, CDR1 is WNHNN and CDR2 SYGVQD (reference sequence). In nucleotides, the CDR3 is TGCGCCAGCAGTGAGTCGACAGGGGGCACAGATACGCAGTATTTT. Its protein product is CASSESTGGTDTQYF.

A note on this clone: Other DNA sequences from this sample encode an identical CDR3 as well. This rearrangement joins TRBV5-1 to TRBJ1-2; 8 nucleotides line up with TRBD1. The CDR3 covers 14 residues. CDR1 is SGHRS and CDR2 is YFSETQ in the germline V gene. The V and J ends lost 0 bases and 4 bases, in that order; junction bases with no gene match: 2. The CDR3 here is CASSLEGQGYGYTF. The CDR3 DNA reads TGCGCCAGCAGCTTGGAAGGACAGGGCTATGGCTACACCTTC.

CDR3 sequence reads: CSLGVTGANTEAFF. In DNA form, the CDR3 reads TGCAGCCTAGGCGTGACAGGGGCGAACACTGAAGCTTTCTTT. The chain recombines TRBV29-1 with TRBJ1-1; TRBD1 matches 8 bases. The ends lost 8 bases at V and 1 base at J; junction bases unmatched: 9. Per germline, CDR1 SQVTM and CDR2 ANQGSEA. The CDR3 is made up of 14 amino acids. The variable domain in full, completed from reference TRBV29-1 and TRBJ1-1, reads SAVISQKPSRDICQRGTSLTIQCQVDSQVTMMFWYRQQPGQSLTLIATANQGSEATYESGFVIDKFPISRPNLTFSTLTVSNMSPEDSSIYLCSLGVTGANTEAFFGQGTRLTVV.

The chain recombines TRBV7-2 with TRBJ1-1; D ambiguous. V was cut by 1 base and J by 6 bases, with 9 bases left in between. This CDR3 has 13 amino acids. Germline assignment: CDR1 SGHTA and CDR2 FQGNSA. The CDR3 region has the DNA TGTGCCAGCAGCTTAGGCAGGAAGCCTGAAGCTTTCTTT. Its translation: CASSLGRKPEAFF.

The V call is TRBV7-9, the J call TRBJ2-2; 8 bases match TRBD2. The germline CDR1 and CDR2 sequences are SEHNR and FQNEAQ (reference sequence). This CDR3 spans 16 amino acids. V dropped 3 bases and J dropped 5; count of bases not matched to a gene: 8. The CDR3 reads CASSFLSGARTGELFF. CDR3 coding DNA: TGTGCCAGCAGCTTCCTTAGCGGGGCACGTACCGGGGAGCTGTTTTTT.

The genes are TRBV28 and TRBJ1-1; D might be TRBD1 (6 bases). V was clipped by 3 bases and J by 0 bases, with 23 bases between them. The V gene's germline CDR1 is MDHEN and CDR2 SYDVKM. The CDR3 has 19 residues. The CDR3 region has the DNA TGTGCCAGCAGTTTGGTCAACGGGGGGCGAAGGGGCGTGAACACTGAAGCTTTCTTT. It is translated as CASSLVNGGRRGVNTEAFF.

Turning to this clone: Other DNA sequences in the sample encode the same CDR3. The CDR3 spells CASSVGQGTYEQYF. Written as DNA, the CDR3 is TGTGCCAGCAGCGTAGGACAGGGCACCTACGAGCAGTACTTC. The chain uses TRBV9 and TRBJ2-7; TRBD1 matches at 7 bases. Germline V gives CDR1 SGDLS, CDR2 YYNGEE. The CDR3 totals 14 residues. V trimming: 0 bases; J trimming: 2 bases; junction bases outside the gene matches: 2.

The CDR3 DNA is TGTGCCAGCAGCGGGAGTTACACCGGGGAGCTGTTTTTT. It specifies CASSGSYTGELFF. This sequence joins TRBV6-5 and TRBJ2-2, with D possibly being TRBD2 (6 bases). Germline CDR1 MNHEY, CDR2 SVGAGI. The ends were cut back, 6 bases at V and 3 bases at J, with 8 bases in the middle. CDR3 size: 13 residues.

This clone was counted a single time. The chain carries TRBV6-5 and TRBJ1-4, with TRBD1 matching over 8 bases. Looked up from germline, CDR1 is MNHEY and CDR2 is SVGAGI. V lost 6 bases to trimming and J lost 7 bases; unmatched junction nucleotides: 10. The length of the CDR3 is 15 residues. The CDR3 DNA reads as TGTGCCAGCAGGGACGACAGGGGCGTAGGTGAAAAACTGTTTTTT. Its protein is CASRDDRGVGEKLFF.

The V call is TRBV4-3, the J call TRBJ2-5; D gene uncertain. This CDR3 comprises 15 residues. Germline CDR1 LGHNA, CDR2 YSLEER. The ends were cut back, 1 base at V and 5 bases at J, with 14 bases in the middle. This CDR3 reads CASSQGGSSRETQYF. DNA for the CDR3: TGCGCCAGCAGCCAAGGAGGCTCTAGTCGGGAGACCCAGTACTTC.

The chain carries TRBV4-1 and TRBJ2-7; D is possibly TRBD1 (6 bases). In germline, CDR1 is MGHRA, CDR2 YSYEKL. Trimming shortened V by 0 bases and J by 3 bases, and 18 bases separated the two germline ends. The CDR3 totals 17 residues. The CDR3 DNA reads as TGCGCCAGCAGCCAAGATGGGTCCCCGGGACAACGCTACGAGCAGTACTTC. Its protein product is CASSQDGSPGQRYEQYF.

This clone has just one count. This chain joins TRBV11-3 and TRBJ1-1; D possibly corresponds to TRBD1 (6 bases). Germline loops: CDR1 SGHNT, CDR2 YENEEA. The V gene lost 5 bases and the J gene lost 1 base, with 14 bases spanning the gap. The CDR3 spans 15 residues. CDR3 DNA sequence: TGTGCCAGCAGCATCCCACAGGGACCGAACACTGAAGCTTTCTTT. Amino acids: CASSIPQGPNTEAFF.

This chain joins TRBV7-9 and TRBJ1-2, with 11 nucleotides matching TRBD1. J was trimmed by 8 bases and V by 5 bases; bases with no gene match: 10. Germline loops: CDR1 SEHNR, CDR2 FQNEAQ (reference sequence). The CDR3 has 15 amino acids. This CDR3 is CASSRADRGHMGYTF. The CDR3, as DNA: TGTGCCAGCAGCCGCGCGGACAGGGGGCACATGGGCTACACCTTC. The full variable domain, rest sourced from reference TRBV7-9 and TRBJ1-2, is DTGVSQNPRHKITKRGQNVTFRCDPISEHNRLYWYRQTLGQGPEFLTYFQNEAQLEKSRLLSDRFSAERPKGSFSTLEIQRTEQGDSAMYLCASSRADRGHMGYTFGSGTRLTVV.

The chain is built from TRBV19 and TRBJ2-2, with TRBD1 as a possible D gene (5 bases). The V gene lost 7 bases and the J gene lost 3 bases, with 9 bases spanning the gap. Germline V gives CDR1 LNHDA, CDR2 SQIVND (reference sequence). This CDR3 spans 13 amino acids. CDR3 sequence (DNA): TGTGCCAGTAAGGACACCGACACCGGGGAGCTGTTTTTT. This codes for CASKDTDTGELFF.

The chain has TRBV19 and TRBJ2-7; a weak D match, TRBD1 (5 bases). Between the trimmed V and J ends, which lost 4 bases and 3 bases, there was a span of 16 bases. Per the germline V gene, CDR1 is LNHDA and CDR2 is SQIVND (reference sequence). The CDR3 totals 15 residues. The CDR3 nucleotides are TGTGCCAGTAGTACAACGCAGGGAAGGAGCTACGAGCAGTACTTC. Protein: CASSTTQGRSYEQYF. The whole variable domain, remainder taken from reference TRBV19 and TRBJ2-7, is DGGITQSPKYLFRKEGQNVTLSCEQNLNHDAMYWYRQDPGQGLRLIYYSQIVNDFQKGDIAEGYSVSREKKESFPLTVTSAQKNPTAFYLCASSTTQGRSYEQYFGPGTRLTVT.

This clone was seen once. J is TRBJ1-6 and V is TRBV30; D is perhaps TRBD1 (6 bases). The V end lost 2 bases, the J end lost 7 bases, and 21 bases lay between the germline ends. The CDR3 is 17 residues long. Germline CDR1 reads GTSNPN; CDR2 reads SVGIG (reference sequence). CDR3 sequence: CAWSLITGTTKNSPLHF. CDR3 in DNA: TGTGCCTGGAGTCTCATCACCGGGACAACCAAAAATTCACCCCTCCACTTT.

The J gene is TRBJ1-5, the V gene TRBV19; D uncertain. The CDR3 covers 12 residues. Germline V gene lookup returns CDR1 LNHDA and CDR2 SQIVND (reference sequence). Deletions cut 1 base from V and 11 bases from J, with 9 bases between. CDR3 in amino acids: CASSIGVSAQHF. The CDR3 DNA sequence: TGTGCCAGTAGTATAGGAGTGTCTGCCCAGCATTTT.

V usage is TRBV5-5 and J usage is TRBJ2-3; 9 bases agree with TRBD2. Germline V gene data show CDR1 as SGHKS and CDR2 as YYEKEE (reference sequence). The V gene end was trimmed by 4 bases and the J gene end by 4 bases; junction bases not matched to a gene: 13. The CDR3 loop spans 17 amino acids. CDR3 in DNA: TGTGCCAGCAGCCGGGGATCCGGAGCGGGAGGCGCAGATACGCAGTATTTT. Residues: CASSRGSGAGGADTQYF.

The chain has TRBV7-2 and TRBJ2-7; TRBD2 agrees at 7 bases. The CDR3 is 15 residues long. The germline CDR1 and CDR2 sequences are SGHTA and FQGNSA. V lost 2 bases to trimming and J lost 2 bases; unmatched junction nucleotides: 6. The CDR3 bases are TGTGCCAGCAGCTTACTGGCGGGGGTTACCTACGAGCAGTACTTC. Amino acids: CASSLLAGVTYEQYF.

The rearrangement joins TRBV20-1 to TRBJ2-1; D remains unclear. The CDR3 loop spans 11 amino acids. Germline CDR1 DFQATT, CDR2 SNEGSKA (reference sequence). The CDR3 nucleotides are TGCGTTATCCGAGCCTACAATGAGCAGTTCTTC. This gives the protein CVIRAYNEQFF.

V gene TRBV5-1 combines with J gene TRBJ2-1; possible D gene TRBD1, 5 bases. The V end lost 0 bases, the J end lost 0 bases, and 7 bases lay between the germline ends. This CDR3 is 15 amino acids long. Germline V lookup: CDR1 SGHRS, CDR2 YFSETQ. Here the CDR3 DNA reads TGCGCCAGCAGCTTGGGACAGATCTCCTACAATGAGCAGTTCTTC. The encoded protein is CASSLGQISYNEQFF. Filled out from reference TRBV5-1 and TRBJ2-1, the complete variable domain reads KAGVTQTPRYLIKTRGQQVTLSCSPISGHRSVSWYQQTPGQGLQFLFEYFSETQRNKGNFPGRFSGRQFSNSRSEMNVSTLELGDSALYLCASSLGQISYNEQFFGPGTRLTVL.

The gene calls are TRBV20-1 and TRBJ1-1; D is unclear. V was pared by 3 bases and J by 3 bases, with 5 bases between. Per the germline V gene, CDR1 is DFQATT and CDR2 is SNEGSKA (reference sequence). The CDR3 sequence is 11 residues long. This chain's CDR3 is CSARGDTEAFF. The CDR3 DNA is TGCAGTGCTAGGGGCGACACTGAAGCTTTCTTT.

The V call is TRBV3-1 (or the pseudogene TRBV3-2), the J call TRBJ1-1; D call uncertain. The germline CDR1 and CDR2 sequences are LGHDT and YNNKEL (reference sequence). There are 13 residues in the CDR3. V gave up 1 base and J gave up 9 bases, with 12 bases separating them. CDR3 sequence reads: CASSQGLSLKAFF. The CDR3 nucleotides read TGTGCCAGCAGCCAAGGTCTTTCACTTAAAGCTTTCTTT.

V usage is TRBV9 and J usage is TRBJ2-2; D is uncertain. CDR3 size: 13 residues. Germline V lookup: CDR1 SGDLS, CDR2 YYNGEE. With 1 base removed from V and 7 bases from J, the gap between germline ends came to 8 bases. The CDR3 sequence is CASSVTTLGELFF. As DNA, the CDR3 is TGTGCCAGCAGCGTAACTACTCTCGGGGAGCTGTTTTTT.

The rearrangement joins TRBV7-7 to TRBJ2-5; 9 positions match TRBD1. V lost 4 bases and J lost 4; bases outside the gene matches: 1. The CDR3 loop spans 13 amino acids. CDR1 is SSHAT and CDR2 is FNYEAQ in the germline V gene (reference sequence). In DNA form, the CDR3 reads TGTGCCAGCAGCTGGACAGGGGCAGAGACCCAGTACTTC. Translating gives CASSWTGAETQYF. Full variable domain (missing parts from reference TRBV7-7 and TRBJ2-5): GAGVSQSPRYKVTKRGQDVTLRCDPISSHATLYWYQQALGQGPEFLTYFNYEAQPDKSGLPSDRFSAERPEGSISTLTIQRTEQRDSAMYRCASSWTGAETQYFGPGTRLLVL.

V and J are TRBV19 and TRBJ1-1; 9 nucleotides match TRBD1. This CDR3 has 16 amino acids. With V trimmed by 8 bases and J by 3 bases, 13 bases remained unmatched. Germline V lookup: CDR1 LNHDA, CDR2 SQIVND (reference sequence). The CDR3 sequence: CASGVGQGFVDTEAFF. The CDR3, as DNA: TGTGCCAGTGGGGTGGGACAGGGCTTTGTTGACACTGAAGCTTTCTTT.

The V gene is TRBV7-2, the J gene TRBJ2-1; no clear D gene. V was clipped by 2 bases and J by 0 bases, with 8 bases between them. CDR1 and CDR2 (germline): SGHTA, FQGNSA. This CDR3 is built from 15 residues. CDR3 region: CASSLRVDSYNEQFF. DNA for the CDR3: TGTGCCAGCAGCTTACGGGTCGACTCCTACAATGAGCAGTTCTTC.

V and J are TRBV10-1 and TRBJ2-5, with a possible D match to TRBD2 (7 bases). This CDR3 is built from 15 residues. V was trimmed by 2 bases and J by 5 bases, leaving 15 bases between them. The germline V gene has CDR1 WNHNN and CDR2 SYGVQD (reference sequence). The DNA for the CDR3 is TGCGCCAGCAGTGAGACGGGGGGCCGGGGGGAGACCCAGTACTTC. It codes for CASSETGGRGETQYF.